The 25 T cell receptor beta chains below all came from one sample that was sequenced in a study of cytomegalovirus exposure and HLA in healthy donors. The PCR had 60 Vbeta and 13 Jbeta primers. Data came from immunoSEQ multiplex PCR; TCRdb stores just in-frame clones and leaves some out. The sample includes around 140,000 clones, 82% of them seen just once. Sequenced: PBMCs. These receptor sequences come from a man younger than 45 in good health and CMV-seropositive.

The CDR3 is CASRKGLQPQHF. The CDR3 region has the DNA TGTGCCAGCAGAAAGGGGCTTCAGCCCCAGCATTTT. V usage is TRBV6-5 and J usage is TRBJ1-5, with a possible D match to TRBD1 (5 bases). Per the germline V gene, CDR1 is MNHEY and CDR2 is SVGAGI. CDR3 length equals 12 residues. Between the trimmed V and J ends, which lost 6 bases and 6 bases, there was a span of 9 bases.

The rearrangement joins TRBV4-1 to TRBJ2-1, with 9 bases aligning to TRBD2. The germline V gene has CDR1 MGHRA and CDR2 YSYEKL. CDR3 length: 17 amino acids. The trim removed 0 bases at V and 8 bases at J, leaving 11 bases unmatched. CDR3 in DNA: TGCGCCAGCAGCCAAGAACTAGGGCTAGCGGGAAGGGATGAGCAGTTCTTC. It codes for CASSQELGLAGRDEQFF.

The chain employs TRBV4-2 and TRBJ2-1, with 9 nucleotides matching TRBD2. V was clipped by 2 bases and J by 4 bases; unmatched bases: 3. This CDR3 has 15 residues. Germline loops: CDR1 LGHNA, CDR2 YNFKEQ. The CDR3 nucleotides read TGTGCCAGCAGCCAAACAGCGGGGGGATACAATGAGCAGTTCTTC. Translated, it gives CASSQTAGGYNEQFF.

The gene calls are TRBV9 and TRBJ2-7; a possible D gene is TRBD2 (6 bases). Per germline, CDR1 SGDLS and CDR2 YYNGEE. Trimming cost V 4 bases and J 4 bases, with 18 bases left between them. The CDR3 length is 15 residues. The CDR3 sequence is CASSPQSTGGYEQYF. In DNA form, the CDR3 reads TGTGCCAGCAGCCCCCAGTCCACCGGGGGTTACGAGCAGTACTTC.

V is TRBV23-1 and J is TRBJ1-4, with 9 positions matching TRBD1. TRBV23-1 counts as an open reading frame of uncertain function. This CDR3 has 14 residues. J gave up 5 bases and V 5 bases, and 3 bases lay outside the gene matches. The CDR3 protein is CASSSDRGNEKLFF. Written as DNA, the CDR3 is TGCGCCAGCAGTTCAGACAGGGGGAATGAAAAACTGTTTTTT.

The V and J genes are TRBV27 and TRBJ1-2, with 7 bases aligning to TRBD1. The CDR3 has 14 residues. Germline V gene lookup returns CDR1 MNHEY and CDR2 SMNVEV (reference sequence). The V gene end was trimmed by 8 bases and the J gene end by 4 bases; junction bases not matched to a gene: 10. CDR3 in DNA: TGTGCCAGCTCTTCCGGGACAGAAAGCTATGGCTACACCTTC. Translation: CASSSGTESYGYTF.

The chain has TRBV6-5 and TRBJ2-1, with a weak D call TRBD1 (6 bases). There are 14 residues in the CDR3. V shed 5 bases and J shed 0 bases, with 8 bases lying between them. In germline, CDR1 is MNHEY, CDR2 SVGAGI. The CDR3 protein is CASSLDSSYNEQFF. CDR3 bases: TGTGCCAGCAGTCTGGACAGCTCCTACAATGAGCAGTTCTTC.

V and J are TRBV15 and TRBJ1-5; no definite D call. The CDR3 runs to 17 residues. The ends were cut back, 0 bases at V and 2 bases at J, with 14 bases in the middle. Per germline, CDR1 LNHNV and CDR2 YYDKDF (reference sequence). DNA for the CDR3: TGTGCCACCAGCAGAGATTTAACGGGATTGGGCAATCAGCCCCAGCATTTT. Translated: CATSRDLTGLGNQPQHF.

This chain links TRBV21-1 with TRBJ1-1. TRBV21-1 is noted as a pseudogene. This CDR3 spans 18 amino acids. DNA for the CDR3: TGTGCCAGCCCCGATAGCGGGATAGCGGGAACGGTTGCCACTGAAGCTTTCTTT. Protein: CASPDSGIAGTVATEAFF.

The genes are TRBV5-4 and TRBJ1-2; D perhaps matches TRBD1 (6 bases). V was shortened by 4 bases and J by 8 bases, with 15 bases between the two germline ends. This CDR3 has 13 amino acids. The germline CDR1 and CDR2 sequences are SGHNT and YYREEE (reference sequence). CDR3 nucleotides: TGTGCCAGCAGCAAGGGACAAAACTGGGGCTACACCTTC. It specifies CASSKGQNWGYTF.

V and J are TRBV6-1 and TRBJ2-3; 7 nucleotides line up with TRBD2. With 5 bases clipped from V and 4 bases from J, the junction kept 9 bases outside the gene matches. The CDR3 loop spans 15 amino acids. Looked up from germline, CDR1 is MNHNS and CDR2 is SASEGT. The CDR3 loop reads CASSSNRGVSDTQYF. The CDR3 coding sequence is TGTGCCAGCAGTTCCAACCGGGGGGTCTCAGATACGCAGTATTTT.

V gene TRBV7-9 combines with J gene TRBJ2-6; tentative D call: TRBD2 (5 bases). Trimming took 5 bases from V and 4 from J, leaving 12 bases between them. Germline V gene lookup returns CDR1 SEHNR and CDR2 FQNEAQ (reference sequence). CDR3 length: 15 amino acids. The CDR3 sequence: CASSAPGSGANVLTF. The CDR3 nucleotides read TGTGCCAGCAGCGCCCCGGGATCCGGGGCCAACGTCCTGACTTTC.

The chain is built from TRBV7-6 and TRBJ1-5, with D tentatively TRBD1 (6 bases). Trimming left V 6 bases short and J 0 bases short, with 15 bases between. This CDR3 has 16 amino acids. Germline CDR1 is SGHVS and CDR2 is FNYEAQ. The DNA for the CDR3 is TGTGCCAGCAGTCAAGGGGGAACTAATAGCAATCAGCCCCAGCATTTT. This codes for CASSQGGTNSNQPQHF.

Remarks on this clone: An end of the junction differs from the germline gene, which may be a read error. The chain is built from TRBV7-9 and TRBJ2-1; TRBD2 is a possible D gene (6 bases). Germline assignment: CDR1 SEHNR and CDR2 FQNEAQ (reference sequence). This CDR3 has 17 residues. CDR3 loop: CSSSPPLGTSLSDEQFF. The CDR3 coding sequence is TGTTCCAGCAGCCCCCCGCTGGGAACTAGCCTCAGCGATGAGCAGTTCTTC.

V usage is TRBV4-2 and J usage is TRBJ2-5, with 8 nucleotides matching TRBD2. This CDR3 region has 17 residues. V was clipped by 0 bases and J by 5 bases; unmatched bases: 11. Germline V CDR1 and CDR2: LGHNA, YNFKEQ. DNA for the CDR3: TGTGCCAGCAGCCAAGATGATCAGCTAGCGGGTCATGAGACCCAGTACTTC. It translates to CASSQDDQLAGHETQYF.

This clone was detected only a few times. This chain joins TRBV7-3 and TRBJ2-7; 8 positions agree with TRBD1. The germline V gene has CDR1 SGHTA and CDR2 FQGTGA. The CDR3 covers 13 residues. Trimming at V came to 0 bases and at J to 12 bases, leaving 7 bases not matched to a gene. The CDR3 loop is CASSLTQQGVRYF. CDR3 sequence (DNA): TGTGCCAGCAGCTTAACGCAACAGGGGGTTCGGTACTTC. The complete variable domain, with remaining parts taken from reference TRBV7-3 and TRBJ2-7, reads GAGVSQTPSNKVTEKGKYVELRCDPISGHTALYWYRQSLGQGPEFLIYFQGTGAADDSGLPNDRFFAVRPEGSVSTLKIQRTERGDSAVYLCASSLTQQGVRYFGPGTRLTVT.

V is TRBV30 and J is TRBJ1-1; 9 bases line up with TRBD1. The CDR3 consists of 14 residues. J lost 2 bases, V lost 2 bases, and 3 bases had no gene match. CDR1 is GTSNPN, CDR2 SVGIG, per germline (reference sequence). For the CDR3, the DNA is TGTGCCTGGAGTCTGACAGGGGGAAACACTGAAGCTTTCTTT. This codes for CAWSLTGGNTEAFF.

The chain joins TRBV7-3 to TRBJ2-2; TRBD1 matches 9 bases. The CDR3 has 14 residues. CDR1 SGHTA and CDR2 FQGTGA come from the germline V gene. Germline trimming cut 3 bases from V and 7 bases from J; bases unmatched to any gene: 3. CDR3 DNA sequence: TGTGCCAGCAGCTTGGACAGGGGAAGCGGGGAGCTGTTTTTT. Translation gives CASSLDRGSGELFF.

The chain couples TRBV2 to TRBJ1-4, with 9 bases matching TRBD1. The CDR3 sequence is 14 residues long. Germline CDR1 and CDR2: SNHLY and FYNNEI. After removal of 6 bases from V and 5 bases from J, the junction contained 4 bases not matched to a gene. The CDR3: CASSTGTGNEKLFF. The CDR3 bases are TGTGCCAGCAGCACCGGGACAGGGAATGAAAAACTGTTTTTT.

The CDR3 protein is CASRGHSTYEQYF. Here the CDR3 DNA reads TGTGCCAGCAGGGGCCACAGCACCTACGAGCAGTACTTC. The chain is built from TRBV27 and TRBJ2-7; D is unresolved. V was trimmed by 6 bases and J by 2 bases, leaving 11 bases between them. The germline V gene encodes CDR1 MNHEY and CDR2 SMNVEV (reference sequence). This CDR3 is 13 amino acids long.

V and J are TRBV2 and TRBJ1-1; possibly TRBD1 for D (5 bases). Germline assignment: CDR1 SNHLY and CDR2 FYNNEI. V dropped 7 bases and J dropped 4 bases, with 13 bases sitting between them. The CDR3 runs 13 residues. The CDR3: CASTVDQGTEAFF. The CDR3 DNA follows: TGTGCCAGCACCGTAGACCAGGGCACTGAAGCTTTCTTT.

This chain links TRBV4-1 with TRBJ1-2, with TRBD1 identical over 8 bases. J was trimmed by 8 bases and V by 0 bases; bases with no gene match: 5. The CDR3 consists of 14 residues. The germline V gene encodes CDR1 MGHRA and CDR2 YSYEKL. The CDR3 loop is CASSQDGQGGGYTF. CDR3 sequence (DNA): TGCGCCAGCAGCCAAGATGGACAGGGCGGAGGCTACACCTTC.

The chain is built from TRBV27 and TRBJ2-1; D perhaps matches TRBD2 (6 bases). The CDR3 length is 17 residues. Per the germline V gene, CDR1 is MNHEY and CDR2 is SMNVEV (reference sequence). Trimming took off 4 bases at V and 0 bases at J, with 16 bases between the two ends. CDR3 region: CASSSSSGDFSYNEQFF. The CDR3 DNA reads TGTGCCAGCAGTTCGTCATCGGGAGACTTCTCCTACAATGAGCAGTTCTTC.

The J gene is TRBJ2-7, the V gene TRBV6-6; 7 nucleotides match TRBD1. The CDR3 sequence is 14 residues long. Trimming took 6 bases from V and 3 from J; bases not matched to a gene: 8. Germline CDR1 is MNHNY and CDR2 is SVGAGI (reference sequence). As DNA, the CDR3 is TGTGCCAGCAGGGCAGGACAGGACGACTACGAGCAGTACTTC. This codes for CASRAGQDDYEQYF.

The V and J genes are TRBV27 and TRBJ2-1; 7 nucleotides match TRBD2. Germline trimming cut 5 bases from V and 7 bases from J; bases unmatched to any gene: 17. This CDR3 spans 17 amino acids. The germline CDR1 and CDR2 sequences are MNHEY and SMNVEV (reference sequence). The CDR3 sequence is CASSPPGLHQGGNEQFF. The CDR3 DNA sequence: TGTGCCAGCAGTCCTCCGGGACTCCATCAGGGAGGGAATGAGCAGTTCTTC.